A single TCR beta chain is shown here with its context. Its antigen is still unknown. TCRdb's copy holds only in-frame clones and misses some; the assay was immunoSEQ multiplex PCR. The sample has more than 110,000 clones, 70% to 90% seen once. Germline-derived CDR1 and CDR2 are SGHNT and YENEEA. J lost 8 bases, V lost 3 bases, and 3 bases had no gene match. The length of the CDR3 is 13 residues. The sample originates from a study of T cell responses to AZD1222 COVID-19 vaccine. Study results and caveats: Possibly, clonal diversity was underestimated; donors were largely white British and included more females.

The source material was peripheral blood, sampled on day 0 of AZD1222 vaccination. The sequence was obtained from an adult in good health. This rearrangement joins TRBV11-3 to TRBJ1-2; TRBD1 agrees at 10 bases. The CDR3 DNA is TGTGCCAGCAGCTTCTGGGACAGGGGCGGCTACACCTTC. It is translated as CASSFWDRGGYTF.